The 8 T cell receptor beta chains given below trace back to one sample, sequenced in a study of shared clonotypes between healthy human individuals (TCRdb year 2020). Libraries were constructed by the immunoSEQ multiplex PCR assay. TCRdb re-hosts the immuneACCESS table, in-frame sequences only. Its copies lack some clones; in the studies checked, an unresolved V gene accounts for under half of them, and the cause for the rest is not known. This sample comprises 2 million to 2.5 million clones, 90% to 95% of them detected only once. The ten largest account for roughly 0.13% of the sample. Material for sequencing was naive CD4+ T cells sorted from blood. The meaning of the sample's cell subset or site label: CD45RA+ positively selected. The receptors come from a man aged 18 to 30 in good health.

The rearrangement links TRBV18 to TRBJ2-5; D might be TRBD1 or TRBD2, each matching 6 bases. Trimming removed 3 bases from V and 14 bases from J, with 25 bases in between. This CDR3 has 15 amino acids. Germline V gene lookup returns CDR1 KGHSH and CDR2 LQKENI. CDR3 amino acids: CASSPLRGDLTDIYF. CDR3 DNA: TGTGCCAGCTCACCGCTTAGGGGGGACTTGACAGACATTTACTTC.

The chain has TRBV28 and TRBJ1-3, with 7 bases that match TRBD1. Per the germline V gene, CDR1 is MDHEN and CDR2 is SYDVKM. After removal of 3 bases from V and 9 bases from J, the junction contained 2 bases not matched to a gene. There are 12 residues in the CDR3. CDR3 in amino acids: CASSFRGGTIYF. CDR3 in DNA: TGTGCCAGCAGTTTCAGGGGGGGCACCATATATTTT.

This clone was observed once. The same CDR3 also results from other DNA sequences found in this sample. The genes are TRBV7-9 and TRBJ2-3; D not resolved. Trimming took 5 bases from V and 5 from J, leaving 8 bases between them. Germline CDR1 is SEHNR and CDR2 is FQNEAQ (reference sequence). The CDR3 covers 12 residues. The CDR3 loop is CASSPTGDTQYF. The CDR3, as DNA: TGTGCCAGCAGCCCCACGGGAGATACGCAGTATTTT.

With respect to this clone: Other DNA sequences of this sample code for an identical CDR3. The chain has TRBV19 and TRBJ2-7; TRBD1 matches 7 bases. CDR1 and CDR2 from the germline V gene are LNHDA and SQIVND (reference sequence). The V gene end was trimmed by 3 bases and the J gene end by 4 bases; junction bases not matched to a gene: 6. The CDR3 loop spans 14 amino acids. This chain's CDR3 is CASSMTGNSYEQYF. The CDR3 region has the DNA TGTGCCAGTAGTATGACAGGGAACTCTTACGAGCAGTACTTC.

CDR3 sequence (DNA): TGTGCCAGCAGCCCCTGGGAGAATGAGCAGTTCTTC. It specifies CASSPWENEQFF. This sequence joins TRBV5-4 and TRBJ2-1, with D possibly TRBD2 on 5 matching bases. The CDR3 length is 12 residues. Germline V gene lookup returns CDR1 SGHNT and CDR2 YYREEE (reference sequence). Trimming stripped 4 bases from V and 7 bases from J, with 9 bases between.

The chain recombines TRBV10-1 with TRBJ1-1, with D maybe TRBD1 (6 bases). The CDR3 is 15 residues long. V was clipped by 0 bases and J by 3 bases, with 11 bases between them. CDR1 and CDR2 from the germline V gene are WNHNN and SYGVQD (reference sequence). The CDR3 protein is CASSESGRGYTEAFF. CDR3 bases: TGCGCCAGCAGTGAGTCGGGCAGGGGTTACACTGAAGCTTTCTTT.

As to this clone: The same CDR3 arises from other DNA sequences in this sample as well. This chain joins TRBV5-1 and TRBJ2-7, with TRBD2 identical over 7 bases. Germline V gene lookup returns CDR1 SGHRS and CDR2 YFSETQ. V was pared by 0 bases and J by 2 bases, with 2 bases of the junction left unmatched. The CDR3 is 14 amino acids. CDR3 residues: CASSLGTSPYEQYF. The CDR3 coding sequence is TGCGCCAGCAGCTTGGGGACTAGTCCCTACGAGCAGTACTTC.

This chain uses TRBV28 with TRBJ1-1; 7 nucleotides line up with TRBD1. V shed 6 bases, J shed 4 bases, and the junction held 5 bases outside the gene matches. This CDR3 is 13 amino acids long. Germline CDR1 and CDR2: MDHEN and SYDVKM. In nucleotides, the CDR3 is TGTGCCAGCAGCGAGAACAGGGGCACTGAAGCTTTCTTT. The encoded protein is CASSENRGTEAFF.